One sample yielded the 5 T cell receptor beta chains listed below, sequenced in a study of CD8+CD57+ T cells in acquired aplastic anemia. The TCR beta profiling, which covered VDJ combination and CDR3 sequence, was carried out using genomic DNA as the template. TCRdb used MiXCR to reprocess the reads, holding one entry per CDR3 protein. The sample has 400,000 to 600,000 distinct CDR3 sequences; about a third are singletons. Patients who underwent sequencing had shown CD8+CD57+ cell expansion by flow cytometry. Material for sequencing was sorted CD4+, CD8+, or CD8+CD57+ T cells (not recorded which) from PBMCs. The origin of the receptors is a human donor with aplastic anemia.

This clonotype was detected ten times or more. The chain combines TRBV19 with TRBJ2-5; the D gene could be TRBD1 or TRBD2 (6 bases each). Per germline, CDR1 LNHDA and CDR2 SQIVND (reference sequence). The germline V and J ends were trimmed by 5 bases and 5 bases, with 15 bases remaining between them. The CDR3 totals 14 residues. CDR3 bases: TGTGCCAGTAGTGTGTGGGGGGCAACGGAGACCCAGTACTTC. It specifies CASSVWGATETQYF.

This clonotype was counted at least ten times. A read error may produce the germline difference seen at one junction end. The rearrangement joins TRBV6-1 to TRBJ1-5; 8 positions agree with TRBD1. The CDR3 extends over 11 amino acids. Germline assignment: CDR1 MNHNS and CDR2 SASEGT. DNA of the CDR3: TGTGCCAGCAGTGAAGCATTGGACAGGGTTTGG. This codes for CASSEALDRVW.

This clonotype was seen a handful of times. This chain links TRBV7-2 with TRBJ1-4, with D tentatively TRBD1 (6 bases). Germline V CDR1 and CDR2: SGHTA, FQGNSA. The CDR3 is 14 residues long. V shed 5 bases and J shed 8 bases, with 15 bases lying between them. The CDR3 DNA sequence: TGTGCCAGCAGCCTAAGACGGGGGCAAGAAAAACTGTTTTTT. Amino acid sequence: CASSLRRGQEKLFF.

The table lists this clonotype with many counts. CDR3 amino acids: CASSAWTGYNEQFF. CDR3 sequence (DNA): TGTGCCAGCAGTGCGTGGACAGGTTACAATGAGCAGTTCTTC. The genes are TRBV2 and TRBJ2-1, with 7 bases lining up with TRBD1. The V segment lost 4 bases and the J segment 4 bases; nucleotides outside the gene matches: 4. The CDR3 is 14 residues long. Per germline, CDR1 SNHLY and CDR2 FYNNEI.

This clonotype has a count of ten or more. The V call is TRBV3-1, the J call TRBJ2-6; no clear D. This CDR3 spans 13 amino acids. Trimming pared 4 bases from V and 4 bases from J, leaving 5 bases between. Germline V lookup: CDR1 LGHDT, CDR2 YNNKEL (reference sequence). This chain's CDR3 is CASSPLGANVLTF. Here the CDR3 DNA reads TGTGCCAGCAGCCCCTTAGGGGCCAACGTCCTGACTTTC.